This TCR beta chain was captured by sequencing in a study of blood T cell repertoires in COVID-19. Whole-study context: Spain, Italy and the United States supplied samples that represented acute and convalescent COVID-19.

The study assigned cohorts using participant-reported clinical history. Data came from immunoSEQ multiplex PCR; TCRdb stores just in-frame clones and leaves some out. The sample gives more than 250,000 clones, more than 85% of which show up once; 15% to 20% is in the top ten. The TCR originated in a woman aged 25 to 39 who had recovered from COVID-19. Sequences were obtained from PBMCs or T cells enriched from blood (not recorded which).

The CDR3 region is CASSPPDSVEQFF. CDR3 bases: TGTGCCAGCTCACCACCCGACTCTGTCGAGCAGTTCTTC. This chain links TRBV18 with TRBJ2-1; D is ambiguous. This CDR3 contains 13 residues. Germline CDR1 is KGHSH and CDR2 is LQKENI. Trimming removed 0 bases from V and 10 bases from J, with 10 bases in between.